This T cell receptor beta chain stems from a study of blood T cell repertoires in COVID-19. At the level of the study: Italy, Spain and the United States were the sources of the convalescent and acute COVID-19 samples.

Data came from immunoSEQ multiplex PCR; TCRdb stores just in-frame clones and leaves some out. The table has roughly 150,000 clones, 75% to 90% seen once; the top ten hold around 2.5%. The V gene's germline CDR1 is PRHDT and CDR2 FYEKMQ (reference sequence). The CDR3 spans 16 residues. V lost 2 bases to trimming and J lost 2 bases; unmatched junction nucleotides: 6. The table lists this clone with a count of one. Sequencing input: peripheral blood. This sequence joins TRBV13 and TRBJ2-7, with 10 bases aligning to TRBD1. This clonotype originated in a woman aged 70-85 years with acute or convalescent COVID-19. The CDR3 DNA is TGTGCCAGCAGCTTATTGGGGACAGGGGCTCCCTACGAGCAGTACGTC. This gives the protein CASSLLGTGAPYEQYV.